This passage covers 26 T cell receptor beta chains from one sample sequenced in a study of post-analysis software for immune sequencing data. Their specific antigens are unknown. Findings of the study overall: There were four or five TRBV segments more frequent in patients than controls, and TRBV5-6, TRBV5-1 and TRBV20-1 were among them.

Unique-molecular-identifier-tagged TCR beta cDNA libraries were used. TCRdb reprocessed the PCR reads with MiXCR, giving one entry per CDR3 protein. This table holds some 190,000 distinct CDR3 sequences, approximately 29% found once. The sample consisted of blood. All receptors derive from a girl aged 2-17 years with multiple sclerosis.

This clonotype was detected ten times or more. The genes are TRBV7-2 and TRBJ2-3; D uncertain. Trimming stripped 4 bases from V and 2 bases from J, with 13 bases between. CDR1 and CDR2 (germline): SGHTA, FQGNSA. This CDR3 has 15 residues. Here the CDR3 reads CASSSTTLPTDTQYF. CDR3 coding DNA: TGTGCCAGCAGCTCCACAACTTTACCCACAGATACGCAGTATTTT.

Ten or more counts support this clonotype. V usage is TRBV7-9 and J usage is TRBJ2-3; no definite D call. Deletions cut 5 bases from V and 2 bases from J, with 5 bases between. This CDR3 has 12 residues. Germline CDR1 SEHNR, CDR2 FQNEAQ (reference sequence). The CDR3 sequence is CASSRLTDTQYF. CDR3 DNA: TGTGCCAGCAGCCGACTCACAGATACGCAGTATTTT.

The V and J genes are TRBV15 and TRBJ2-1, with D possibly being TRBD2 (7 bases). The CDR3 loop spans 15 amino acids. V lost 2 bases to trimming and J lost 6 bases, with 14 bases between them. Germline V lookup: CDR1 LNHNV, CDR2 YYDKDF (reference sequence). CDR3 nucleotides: TGTGCCACCAGCAGACAGGGAGGGGGAGGCAATGAGCAGTTCTTC. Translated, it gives CATSRQGGGGNEQFF.

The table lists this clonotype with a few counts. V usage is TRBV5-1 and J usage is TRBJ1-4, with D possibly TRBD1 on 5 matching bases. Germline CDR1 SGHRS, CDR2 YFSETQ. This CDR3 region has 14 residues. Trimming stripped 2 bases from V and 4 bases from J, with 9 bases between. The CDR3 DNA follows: TGCGCCAGCAGCTTCGACAGCCGTAATGAAAAACTGTTTTTT. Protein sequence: CASSFDSRNEKLFF.

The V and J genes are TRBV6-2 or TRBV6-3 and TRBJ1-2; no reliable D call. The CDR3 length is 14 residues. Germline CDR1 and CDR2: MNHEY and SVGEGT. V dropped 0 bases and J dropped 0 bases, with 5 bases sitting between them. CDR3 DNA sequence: TGTGCCAGCAGTTACTCTACAGCTAACTATGGCTACACCTTC. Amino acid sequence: CASSYSTANYGYTF.

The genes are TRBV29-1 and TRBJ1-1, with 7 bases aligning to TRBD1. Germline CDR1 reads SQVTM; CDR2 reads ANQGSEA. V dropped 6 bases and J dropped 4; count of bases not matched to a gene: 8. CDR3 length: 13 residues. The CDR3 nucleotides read TGCAGCGTCGCCAGGGGGACGGGCACTGAAGCTTTCTTT. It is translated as CSVARGTGTEAFF.

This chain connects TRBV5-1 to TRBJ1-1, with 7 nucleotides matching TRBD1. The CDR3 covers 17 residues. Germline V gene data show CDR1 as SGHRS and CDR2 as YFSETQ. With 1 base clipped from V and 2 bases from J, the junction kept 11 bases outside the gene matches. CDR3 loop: CASSLKVPGTANTEAFF. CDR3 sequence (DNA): TGCGCCAGCAGCTTGAAGGTTCCCGGGACAGCCAACACTGAAGCTTTCTTT.

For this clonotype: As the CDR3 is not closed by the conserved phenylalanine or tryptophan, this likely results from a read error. Here the CDR3 reads CASSVTVLGQPQHC. The CDR3 bases are TGTGCCAGCAGCGTGACAGTCCTTGGACAGCCCCAGCATTGT. The V call is TRBV7-3, the J call TRBJ1-5, with D possibly being TRBD1 (5 bases). The CDR3 runs to 14 residues. The germline V and J ends were trimmed by 5 bases and 7 bases, with 15 bases remaining between them. Germline V gene sequence: CDR1 SGHTA, CDR2 FQGTGA.

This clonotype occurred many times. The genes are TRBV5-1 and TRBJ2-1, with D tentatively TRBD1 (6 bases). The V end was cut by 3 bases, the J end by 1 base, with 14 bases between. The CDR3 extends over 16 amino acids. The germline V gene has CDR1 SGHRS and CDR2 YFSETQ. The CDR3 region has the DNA TGCGCCAGCAGCTGGAACCGACAGGAGTCCTACAATGAGCAGTTCTTC. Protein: CASSWNRQESYNEQFF.

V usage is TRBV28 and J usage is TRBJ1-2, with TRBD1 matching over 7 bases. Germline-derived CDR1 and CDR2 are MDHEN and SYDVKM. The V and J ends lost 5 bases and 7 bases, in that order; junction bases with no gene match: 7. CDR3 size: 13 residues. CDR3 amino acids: CASSLDRAGGYTF. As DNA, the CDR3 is TGTGCCAGCAGTCTCGACAGGGCCGGTGGCTACACCTTC.

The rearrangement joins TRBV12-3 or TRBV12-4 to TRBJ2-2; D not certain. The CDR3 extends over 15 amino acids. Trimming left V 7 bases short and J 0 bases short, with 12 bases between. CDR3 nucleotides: TGTGCCAGCACCGCGGACGGCGCGAACACCGGGGAGCTGTTTTTT. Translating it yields CASTADGANTGELFF.

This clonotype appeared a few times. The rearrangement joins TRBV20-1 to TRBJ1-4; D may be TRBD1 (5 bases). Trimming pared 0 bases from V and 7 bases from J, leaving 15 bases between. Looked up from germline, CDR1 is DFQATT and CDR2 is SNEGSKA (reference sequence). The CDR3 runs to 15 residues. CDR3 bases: TGCAGTGCTAGAGATCCTCAGGGAAGGGGTGAAAAACTGTTTTTT. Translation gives CSARDPQGRGEKLFF.

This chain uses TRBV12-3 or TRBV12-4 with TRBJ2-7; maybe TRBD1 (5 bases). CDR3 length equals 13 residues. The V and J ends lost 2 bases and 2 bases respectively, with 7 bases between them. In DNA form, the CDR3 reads TGTGCCAGCAGTTTACAGGGTCCCTACGAGCAGTACTTC. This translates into CASSLQGPYEQYF.

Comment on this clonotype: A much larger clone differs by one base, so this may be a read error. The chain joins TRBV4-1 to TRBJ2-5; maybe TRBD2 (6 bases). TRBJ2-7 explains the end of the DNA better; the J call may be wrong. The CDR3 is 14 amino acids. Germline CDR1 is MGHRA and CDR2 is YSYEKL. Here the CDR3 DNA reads TGCGCCTCGGCCTGGGCGGGGAAGTCCTACGAGCAGTACTTC. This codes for CASAWAGKSYEQYF.

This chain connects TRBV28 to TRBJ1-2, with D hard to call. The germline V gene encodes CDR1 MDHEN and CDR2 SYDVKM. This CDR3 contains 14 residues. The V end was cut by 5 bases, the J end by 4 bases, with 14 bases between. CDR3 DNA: TGTGCCAGCAGTCCCCGACTCGGACCCTATGGCTACACCTTC. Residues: CASSPRLGPYGYTF.

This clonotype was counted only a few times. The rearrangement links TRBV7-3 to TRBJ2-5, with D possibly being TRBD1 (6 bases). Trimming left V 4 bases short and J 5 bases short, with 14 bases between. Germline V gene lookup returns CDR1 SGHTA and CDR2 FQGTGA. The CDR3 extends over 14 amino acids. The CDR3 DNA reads TGTGCCAGCAGCTATCAGGGGTCGGGGGAGACCCAGTACTTC. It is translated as CASSYQGSGETQYF.

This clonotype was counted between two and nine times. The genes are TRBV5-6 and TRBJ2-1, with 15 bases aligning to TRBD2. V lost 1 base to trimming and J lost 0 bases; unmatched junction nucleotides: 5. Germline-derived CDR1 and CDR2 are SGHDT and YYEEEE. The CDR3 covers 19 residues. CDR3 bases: TGTGCCAGCAGCTTGAGTGGACTAGCGGGGGGGGGCTCCTACAATGAGCAGTTCTTC. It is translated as CASSLSGLAGGGSYNEQFF.

The CDR3 region has the DNA TGTGCCAGCAGCCAAAGCATGGACATCAACGAGCAGTACTTC. Its protein product is CASSQSMDINEQYF. The genes are TRBV14 and TRBJ2-7, with D maybe TRBD1 (5 bases). CDR1 and CDR2 (germline): SGHDN, FVKESK. V shed 2 bases and J shed 5 bases, with 13 bases lying between them. There are 14 residues in the CDR3.

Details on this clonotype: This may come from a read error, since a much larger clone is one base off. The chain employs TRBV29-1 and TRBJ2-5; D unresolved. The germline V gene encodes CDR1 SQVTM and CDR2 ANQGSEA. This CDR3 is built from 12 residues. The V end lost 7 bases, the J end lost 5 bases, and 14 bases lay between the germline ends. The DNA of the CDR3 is TGCAGCGCCAGGCCTATGGGGGAGACCCAGTACTTC. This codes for CSARPMGETQYF. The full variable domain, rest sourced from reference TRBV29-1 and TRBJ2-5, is SAVISQKPSRDICQRGTSLTIQCQVDSQVTMMFWYRQQPGQSLTLIATANQGSEATYESGFVIDKFPISRPNLTFSTLTVSNMSPEDSSIYLCSARPMGETQYFGPGTRLLVL.

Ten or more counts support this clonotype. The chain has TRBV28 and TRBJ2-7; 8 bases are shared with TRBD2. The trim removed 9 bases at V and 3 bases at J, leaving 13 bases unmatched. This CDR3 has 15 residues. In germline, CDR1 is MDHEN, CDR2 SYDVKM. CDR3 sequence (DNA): TGTGCCAGTCAAGTAGCGGGGAACAATTACTACGAGCAGTACTTC. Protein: CASQVAGNNYYEQYF.

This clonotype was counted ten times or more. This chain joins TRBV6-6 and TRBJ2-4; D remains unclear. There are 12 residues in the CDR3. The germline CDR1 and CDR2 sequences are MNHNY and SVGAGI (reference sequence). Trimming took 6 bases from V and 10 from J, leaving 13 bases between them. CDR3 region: CASSVSLGIQYF. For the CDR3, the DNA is TGTGCCAGCAGCGTAAGCTTGGGGATTCAGTACTTC.

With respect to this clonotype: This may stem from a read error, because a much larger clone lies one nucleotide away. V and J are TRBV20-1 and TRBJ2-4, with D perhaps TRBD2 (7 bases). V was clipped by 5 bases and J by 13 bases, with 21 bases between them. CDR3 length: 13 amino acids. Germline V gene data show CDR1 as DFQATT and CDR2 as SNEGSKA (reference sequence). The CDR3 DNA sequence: TGCAGTGCTTCGGGACGGGGGGCTGGGGAGCAGTACTTC. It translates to CSASGRGAGEQYF.

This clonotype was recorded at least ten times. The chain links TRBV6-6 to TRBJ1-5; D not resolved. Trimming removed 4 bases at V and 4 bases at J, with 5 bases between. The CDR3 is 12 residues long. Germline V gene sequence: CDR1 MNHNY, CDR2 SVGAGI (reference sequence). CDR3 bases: TGTGCCAGCAGTTCGCCAAATCAGCCCCAGCATTTT. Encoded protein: CASSSPNQPQHF.

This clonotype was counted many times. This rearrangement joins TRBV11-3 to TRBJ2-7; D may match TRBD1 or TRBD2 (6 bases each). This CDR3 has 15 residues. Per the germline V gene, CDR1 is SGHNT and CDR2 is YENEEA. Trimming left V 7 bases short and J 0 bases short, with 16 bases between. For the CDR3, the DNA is TGTGCCAGCAAAGCTGGGGGGCTTAGCTCCTACGAGCAGTACTTC. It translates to CASKAGGLSSYEQYF.

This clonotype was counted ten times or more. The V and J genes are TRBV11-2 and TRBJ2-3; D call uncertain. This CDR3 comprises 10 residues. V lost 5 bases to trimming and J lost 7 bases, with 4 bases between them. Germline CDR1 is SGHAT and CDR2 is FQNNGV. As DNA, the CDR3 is TGTGCCAGCAGCCATTATACGCAGTATTTT. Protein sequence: CASSHYTQYF. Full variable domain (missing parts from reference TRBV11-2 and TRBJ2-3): EAGVAQSPRYKIIEKRQSVAFWCNPISGHATLYWYQQILGQGPKLLIQFQNNGVVDDSQLPKDRFSAERLKGVDSTLKIQPAKLEDSAVYLCASSHYTQYFGPGTRLTVL.

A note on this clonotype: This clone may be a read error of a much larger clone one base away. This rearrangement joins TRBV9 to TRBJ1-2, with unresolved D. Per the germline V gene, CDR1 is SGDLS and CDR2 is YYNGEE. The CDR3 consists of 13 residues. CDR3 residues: CVSTGGIGSGYTF. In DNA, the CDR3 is TGTGTCAGCACCGGAGGGATTGGGAGCGGCTACACCTTC.